This T cell receptor beta chain was captured by sequencing in a study of blood T cell repertoires in COVID-19. The wider study: Material from acute and convalescent COVID-19 was sourced from the United States, Italy and Spain.

As handled by the study authors: Amplification of reference gene primers provided the estimated nucleated cell counts. TCRdb's copy holds only in-frame clones and misses some; the assay was immunoSEQ multiplex PCR. V, J and clone size are taken as reported in that table, and D and trimming were inferred from the DNA itself. The sample consists of fewer than 100,000 clones, about 86% of them appearing once. This CDR3 region has 13 residues. From germline, CDR1 is WSHSY and CDR2 SAAADI. V was trimmed by 8 bases and J by 4 bases, leaving 15 bases between them. The sequenced sample was peripheral blood. This TCR was recovered from a man in his fifties or sixties with acute or convalescent COVID-19. This sequence joins TRBV10-2 and TRBJ2-7; D not certain. CDR3 amino acids: CASGSALRYEQYF. CDR3 in DNA: TGCGCCAGCGGGTCAGCGCTTCGGTACGAGCAGTACTTC.